The 22 T cell receptor beta chains reported below all come from one sample, sequenced in a study of T cells after posttransplantation cyclophosphamide. Treatment was busulfan-fludarabine conditioning, a marrow graft, and cyclophosphamide on days +3 and +4. Profiled with immunoSEQ multiplex PCR; TCRdb holds only in-frame clones, not every one. The sample offers about 7,700 clones and no singletons, the top ten holding 23%. Material: PBMCs, obtained 94 days after allogeneic stem cell transplant with posttransplant cyclophosphamide. These receptors came from a female patient aged 55-70 years who received an allogeneic stem cell transplant from an unrelated donor, was CMV-positive, and had acute GVHD only. Some T cells here may be from the graft donor.

This clone has at least ten counts. CDR3 sequence: CASSLIYPRTGTYGYTF. In nucleotides, the CDR3 is TGTGCCAGCAGCTTAATCTATCCCAGGACAGGGACCTATGGCTACACCTTC. The rearrangement uses TRBV28 and TRBJ1-2, with 8 bases matching TRBD1. V shed 6 bases and J 4 bases; nucleotides not matched to a gene: 16. CDR1 is MDHEN, CDR2 SYDVKM, per germline. The CDR3 totals 17 residues.

The table lists this clone with many counts. This sequence joins TRBV2 and TRBJ2-1; a weak D match, TRBD1 (6 bases). In germline, CDR1 is SNHLY, CDR2 FYNNEI. The V end lost 10 bases, the J end lost 6 bases, and 34 bases lay between the germline ends. The CDR3 loop spans 19 amino acids. CDR3 sequence: CATKGGSGRVPSSLNEQFF. In DNA, the CDR3 is TGTGCCACTAAAGGGGGAAGCGGCAGGGTGCCGTCTTCACTCAATGAGCAGTTCTTC.

This clone came up many times. The chain is built from TRBV4-2 and TRBJ1-5; 8 nucleotides agree with TRBD1. With 0 bases clipped from V and 9 bases from J, the junction kept 10 bases outside the gene matches. The CDR3 contains 16 residues. Germline V lookup: CDR1 LGHNA, CDR2 YNFKEQ. CDR3 nucleotide sequence: TGTGCCAGCAGCCAAGATCCCGCAGGGGGCGGGAGGCCCCAGCATTTT. As protein: CASSQDPAGGGRPQHF.

V is TRBV29-1 and J is TRBJ2-4; 7 nucleotides match TRBD1. The CDR3 extends over 13 amino acids. Germline V CDR1 and CDR2: SQVTM, ANQGSEA. Trimming cost V 3 bases and J 7 bases; bases outside gene matches: 6. CDR3 in amino acids: CSVEKGASNIQYF. In DNA form, the CDR3 reads TGCAGCGTTGAGAAGGGGGCTTCGAACATTCAGTACTTC.

This clone was found many times. The rearrangement links TRBV12-3 or TRBV12-4 to TRBJ1-5, with a possible D match to TRBD1 (5 bases). This CDR3 contains 13 residues. V gave up 3 bases and J gave up 5 bases, with 8 bases separating them. The CDR3 spells CASSFSGDQPQHF. Written as DNA, the CDR3 is TGTGCCAGCAGTTTTTCGGGGGATCAGCCCCAGCATTTT.

The chain recombines TRBV6-1 with TRBJ2-5, with TRBD1 matching over 9 bases. Matching the DNA end better, TRBJ2-7 makes the J call doubtful. The V gene's germline CDR1 is MNHNS and CDR2 SASEGT. CDR3 length equals 14 residues. CDR3 amino acids: CASSRTGVTYEQYF. The CDR3 nucleotides are TGTGCCAGCAGCCGGACAGGGGTAACCTACGAGCAGTACTTC.

This clone was observed at least ten times. The rearrangement joins TRBV11-2 to TRBJ2-7; 9 bases align to TRBD1. The J segment lost 4 bases and the V segment lost 3 bases, leaving 1 base of the junction unmatched. This CDR3 has 13 residues. Germline V gene sequence: CDR1 SGHAT, CDR2 FQNNGV. CDR3: CASSLGTGYEQYF. CDR3 coding DNA: TGTGCCAGCAGCTTGGGGACAGGGTACGAGCAGTACTTC.

The chain couples TRBV15 to TRBJ2-3, with 11 bases lining up with TRBD2. Per germline, CDR1 LNHNV and CDR2 YYDKDF (reference sequence). CDR3 length equals 23 residues. Trimming removed 0 bases from V and 0 bases from J; junction bases left unmatched: 20. The CDR3 DNA reads as TGTGCCACCAGCAGAGATACTAGCGGGAGCCGTAGGGAGGTCTTATCTAGCACAGATACGCAGTATTTT. Its protein product is CATSRDTSGSRREVLSSTDTQYF.

In its sample, this clone ranks as medium-sized (0.01 to 0.1%). V is TRBV7-9 and J is TRBJ2-1; no definite D call. Per the germline V gene, CDR1 is SEHNR and CDR2 is FQNEAQ (reference sequence). This CDR3 has 13 amino acids. V was trimmed by 2 bases and J by 4 bases, leaving 6 bases between them. CDR3 protein: CASSLSQYNEQFF. CDR3 DNA sequence: TGTGCCAGCAGCTTATCACAATACAATGAGCAGTTCTTC.

The chain couples TRBV5-1 to TRBJ2-5; 11 positions match TRBD1. The CDR3 has 18 amino acids. V gave up 0 bases and J gave up 4 bases; unmatched junction bases: 11. The V gene's germline CDR1 is SGHRS and CDR2 YFSETQ. The CDR3 spells CASSLALGTGGPGETQYF. The CDR3 DNA sequence: TGCGCCAGCAGCTTGGCCCTGGGGACAGGGGGGCCCGGAGAGACCCAGTACTTC.

This clone came up many times. The chain joins TRBV5-5 to TRBJ1-4; tentative D call: TRBD1 (5 bases). This CDR3 has 14 amino acids. In germline, CDR1 is SGHKS, CDR2 YYEKEE (reference sequence). V dropped 1 base and J dropped 8 bases, with 12 bases sitting between them. CDR3 nucleotides: TGTGCCAGCAGCTTGCCCAGGGAGGGGGAAAAACTGTTTTTT. It translates to CASSLPREGEKLFF.

This clone was detected ten times or more. The V call is TRBV9, the J call TRBJ1-5; unclear D gene. V dropped 3 bases and J dropped 7 bases, with 20 bases sitting between them. The CDR3 totals 16 residues. Germline assignment: CDR1 SGDLS and CDR2 YYNGEE. The CDR3 DNA reads TGTGCCAGCAGCGAATGGGCCGACGCGAGACGGCAGCCCCAGCATTTT. The encoded protein is CASSEWADARRQPQHF.

This clone was seen repeatedly, ten times or more. The chain couples TRBV9 to TRBJ2-2; TRBD2 matches at 10 bases. V shed 0 bases and J 5 bases; nucleotides not matched to a gene: 1. The CDR3 loop spans 15 amino acids. Germline CDR1 and CDR2: SGDLS and YYNGEE. Written as DNA, the CDR3 is TGTGCCAGCAGCGTAGTAGCGGGAGGAACCGGGGAGCTGTTTTTT. It codes for CASSVVAGGTGELFF. The whole variable domain, remainder taken from reference TRBV9 and TRBJ2-2, is DSGVTQTPKHLITATGQRVTLRCSPRSGDLSVYWYQQSLDQGLQFLIQYYNGEERAKGNILERFSAQQFPDLHSELNLSSLELGDSALYFCASSVVAGGTGELFFGEGSRLTVL.

By sample share, this clone is medium-sized. This chain connects TRBV19 to TRBJ2-2, with 9 positions matching TRBD2. V lost 7 bases and J lost 6; bases outside the gene matches: 6. This CDR3 is built from 14 residues. CDR1 and CDR2 from the germline V gene are LNHDA and SQIVND (reference sequence). The CDR3 coding sequence is TGTGCCAGTAATTCAAGGACTAGCGCCGGGGAGCTGTTTTTT. This encodes CASNSRTSAGELFF.

This clone was detected a few times. This rearrangement joins TRBV5-1 to TRBJ2-5; D may be TRBD1 (6 bases). Germline lookup yields CDR1 SGHRS and CDR2 YFSETQ. Trimming removed 0 bases from V and 1 base from J, with 16 bases in between. This CDR3 region has 17 residues. The CDR3 DNA is TGCGCCAGCAGCTTGGCCCCAGGGGCAGCGATCCAAGAGACCCAGTACTTC. This encodes CASSLAPGAAIQETQYF.

This clone was counted between two and nine times. The rearrangement links TRBV30 to TRBJ2-7, with 8 bases that match TRBD2. Germline trimming cut 2 bases from V and 7 bases from J; bases unmatched to any gene: 10. CDR1 and CDR2 from the germline V gene are GTSNPN and SVGIG (reference sequence). CDR3 length: 14 residues. Here the CDR3 reads CAWSLLGGGWEQYF. As DNA, the CDR3 is TGTGCCTGGAGTCTTCTAGGCGGGGGGTGGGAGCAGTACTTC.

This clone appeared a few times. The V gene is TRBV24-1, the J gene TRBJ2-5; D ambiguous. Germline CDR1 KGHDR, CDR2 SFDVKD. The germline V and J ends were trimmed by 7 bases and 1 base, with 18 bases remaining between them. This CDR3 region has 16 residues. CDR3 sequence reads: CATSHPTIGSQETQYF. Written as DNA, the CDR3 is TGTGCCACCAGCCACCCAACCATCGGTAGCCAAGAGACCCAGTACTTC.

CDR3 sequence: CAFQGTTDTQYF. In DNA form, the CDR3 reads TGTGCCTTTCAGGGTACCACAGATACGCAGTATTTT. The rearrangement joins TRBV30 to TRBJ2-3, with D tentatively TRBD1 (5 bases). Trimming shortened V by 7 bases and J by 2 bases, and 10 bases separated the two germline ends. The germline CDR1 and CDR2 sequences are GTSNPN and SVGIG (reference sequence). The CDR3 has 12 residues.

By share, this clone counts as medium-sized. The chain uses TRBV7-9 and TRBJ1-6; 7 positions match TRBD1. Trimming removed 4 bases from V and 10 bases from J; junction bases left unmatched: 16. Per germline, CDR1 SEHNR and CDR2 FQNEAQ (reference sequence). The CDR3 is 17 amino acids. The CDR3 coding sequence is TGTGCCAGCAGCTCACACGACAGGGAGGGCTCTTCGTCACCCCTCCACTTT. The encoded protein is CASSSHDREGSSSPLHF.

At least ten counts were recorded for this clone. The gene calls are TRBV12-3 or TRBV12-4 and TRBJ2-1; 9 nucleotides agree with TRBD1. The CDR3 is 13 amino acids. With 5 bases clipped from V and 10 bases from J, the junction kept 6 bases outside the gene matches. The CDR3 is CASSGGQGWEQFF. The CDR3 coding sequence is TGTGCCAGCAGTGGGGGACAGGGTTGGGAGCAGTTCTTC.

Ten or more counts support this clone. This chain uses TRBV7-9 with TRBJ2-2, with 7 nucleotides matching TRBD1. This CDR3 spans 14 amino acids. The V segment lost 8 bases and the J segment 7 bases; nucleotides outside the gene matches: 10. Germline CDR1 and CDR2: SEHNR and FQNEAQ (reference sequence). The CDR3 DNA follows: TGTGCCAGCTCGCGAGACAGGGTTAACGGGGAGCTGTTTTTT. Translated, it gives CASSRDRVNGELFF.

This clone occurred many times. The V gene is TRBV24-1, the J gene TRBJ1-2; 10 bases match TRBD1. V lost 3 bases and J lost 8; bases outside the gene matches: 8. CDR3 length: 15 amino acids. CDR1 and CDR2 from the germline V gene are KGHDR and SFDVKD. For the CDR3, the DNA is TGTGCCACCAGTGATACCCGGACAGGGGGAGGAGGCTACACCTTC. As protein: CATSDTRTGGGGYTF.